A selection of T cell receptor beta chains follows, all from one sample in a study of a mutant IDH1 vaccine in newly diagnosed glioma. Data came from immunoSEQ multiplex PCR; TCRdb stores just in-frame clones and leaves some out. The sample has 90,000 to 100,000 clones; around nine tenths are singletons. Sequences were derived from PBMCs, sampled from a glioma patient treated with radiotherapy, temozolomide or both. Receptor source: a woman in her forties or fifties with glioma. Both conserved end residues are part of each CDR3. Each record gives: V gene, J gene, CDR3 protein.

>TRBV30|-
CACRPSRRAYEQYF
>TRBV6-5|TRBJ1-3
CASSYGQGANTIYF
>TRBV25-1|TRBJ1-5
CASSEQGGPNQPQHF
>TRBV7-9|TRBJ2-1
CASSPGLAVYNEQFF
>TRBV4-1|TRBJ2-3
CASSRLASSTDTQYF
>TRBV9|TRBJ1-3
CASSVTPQNTIYF
>TRBV5-1|TRBJ1-1
CASSFSRDAGQAFF
>TRBV9|TRBJ2-2
CASSVQARGPTGELFF
>TRBV10-2|TRBJ2-1
CASKGDSRGTPSYNEQFF
>TRBV7-2|TRBJ1-1
CASSRGRNTEAFF
>TRBV4-1|TRBJ2-1
CASSRERFAGRNEQFF
>TRBV15|TRBJ2-2
CATSSPRRASGRASAGELFF
>TRBV19|TRBJ1-2
CASSTTARQDYGYTF
>TRBV28|TRBJ2-7
CASSRQDSYEQYF
>TRBV2|TRBJ2-2
CASRPGQAQSGELFF
>TRBV28|TRBJ1-5
CASSDLLPNQPQHF
>TRBV6-6|TRBJ2-1
CASSTDFSANEQFF
>TRBV4-1|TRBJ2-3
CASSRSFSLTDTQYF
>TRBV19|TRBJ2-7
CASSARPRGGDEQYF
>TRBV19|TRBJ2-1
CASSASPGLGNEQFF
>TRBV6-6|TRBJ1-4
CASSPGKGTNEKLFF
>TRBV9|TRBJ2-3
CASSAGQRADTQYF
>TRBV29-1|TRBJ2-7
CSVGGQGSEQYF
>TRBV2|TRBJ2-7
CASSGDRILYEQYF
>TRBV10-3|TRBJ1-5
CAISEGQGAGQPQHF
>TRBV28|TRBJ2-1
CASSLSGGLYNEQFF